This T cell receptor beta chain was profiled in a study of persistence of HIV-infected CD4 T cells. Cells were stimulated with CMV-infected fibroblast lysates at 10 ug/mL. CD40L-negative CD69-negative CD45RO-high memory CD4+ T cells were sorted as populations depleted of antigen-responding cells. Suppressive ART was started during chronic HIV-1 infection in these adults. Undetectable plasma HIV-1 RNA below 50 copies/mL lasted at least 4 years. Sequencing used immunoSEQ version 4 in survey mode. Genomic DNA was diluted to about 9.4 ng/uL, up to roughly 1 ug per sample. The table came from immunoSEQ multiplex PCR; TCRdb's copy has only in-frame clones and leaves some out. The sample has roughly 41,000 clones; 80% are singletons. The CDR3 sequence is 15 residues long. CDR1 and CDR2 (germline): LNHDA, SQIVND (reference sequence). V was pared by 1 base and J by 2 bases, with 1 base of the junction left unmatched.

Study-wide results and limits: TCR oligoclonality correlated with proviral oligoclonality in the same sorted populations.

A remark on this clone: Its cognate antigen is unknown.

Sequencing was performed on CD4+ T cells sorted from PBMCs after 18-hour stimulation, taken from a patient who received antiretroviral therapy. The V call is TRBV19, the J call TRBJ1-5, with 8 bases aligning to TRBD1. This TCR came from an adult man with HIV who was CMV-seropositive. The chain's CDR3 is CASSIAGGGNQPQHF. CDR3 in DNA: TGTGCCAGTAGTATAGCAGGGGGCGGCAATCAGCCCCAGCATTTT.